Given below is one T cell receptor beta chain in context. Its specific antigen is unknown. Base-call qualities are not available, and no considerably larger clone is one nucleotide away. This sample was included in a study of PD-L1 blockade in urothelial cancer (dated by TCRdb to 2016 to 2017). A note on the overall study: Every patient began therapy in about 2014 and was given atezolizumab 1,200 mg intravenously every 3 weeks. Twenty-five of 29 patients were males with bladder-origin urothelial cancer, and about 65% of the roughly 30 reported a prior smoking history. An ECOG performance status of 0 or 1 was recorded for the patients, and 0 to 3 prior chemotherapy regimens had been received by the patients. Blood samples were analyzed at 3 weeks after treatment start (second dose) and at 6 weeks after treatment start. A median of roughly 140,000 T cells and 80,000 or so unique TCRs was obtained from blood samples, and a median clonality of 0.080 was observed. The study was an exploratory multi-omic analysis of somatic, immune and clinical correlates of response to PD-L1 blockade with atezolizumab in urothelial cancer. TCR sequencing covered pretreatment tumor samples and matched, serially collected peripheral blood taken before and after atezolizumab treatment. Progression-free survival longer than 6 months counted as durable clinical benefit, and TCR features were additionally tested against both progression-free and overall survival. In the same patients, pretreatment tumors underwent whole exome sequencing and RNA sequencing in addition to TCR sequencing. Durable clinical benefit was achieved by nine patients but not by the remaining 20. Under 30 patients had pretreatment blood TCR-seq, about 25 had at least one posttreatment blood collection, and about 25 had tumor TCR-seq. The paper as a whole reports these results and caveats: At 3 weeks after the start of treatment, tumor-associated TCR clones in peripheral blood had expanded more in patients with durable benefit (n of about 22, p = 0.022). Improved progression-free and overall survival was found to be associated with pretreatment peripheral blood TCR clonality below the median. Because the sample size was small (n of about 30) and many exploratory analyses were performed, the results are intended to be hypothesis-generating.

In light of the paper, this sample's time point label describes: pretreatment peripheral blood. The cohort comprised fewer than 35 patients with locally advanced or metastatic urothelial carcinoma treated at Memorial Sloan Kettering on a trial protocol. Peripheral blood mononuclear cells were collected pretreatment and during treatment, with between 1 and 8 total time points per patient. The Qiagen DNeasy Blood extraction kit was used to purify genomic DNA from total PBMCs and from tumor samples. Collected pretreatment and during treatment, PBMCs were isolated and stored as previously described. Synthetic TCR analog templates were spiked into each PCR so that absolute template abundance could be estimated from read counts. The immunoSEQ assay was used to amplify TCRbeta CDR3 regions from genomic DNA with bias-controlled V and J gene primers. Rearranged TCRbeta segments were sequenced at approximately 20X coverage. Concerning the study's data processing: Sequencing errors were corrected by clustering and CDR3s were annotated against IMGT to assign V, D and J genes. Only productive TCRbeta rearrangements were used in downstream analyses, excluding out-of-frame or stop-codon sequences. Clonality was calculated as one minus the Shannon entropy normalized by the log of the number of unique productive sequences. Fisher's exact test with Benjamini-Hochberg correction, at a threshold of adjusted p below 0.01, was used to find clones that differed between time points or between blood and tumor. TCRdb limited this immuneACCESS table to in-frame rearrangements with V and J called. A share of clones is missing; checked studies link under half to unresolved V genes, and the rest is unexplained. V and J calls and clone size are those listed in that table; D and trimming were worked out from the DNA. The sample table shows approximately 50,000 clones, and around 80% are seen once. The leading ten clones occupy more than 3% of the sample.

Looking up the germline V gene yields CDR1 SGHTA and CDR2 FQGTGA. Including the terminal cysteine and phenylalanine, the CDR3 comprises 19 residues. Only the CDR3 DNA stays, 57 bases, in frame from base 1. The germline V and J ends show losses of 2 bases and 6 bases respectively, and no gene match explains 17 bases of the junction. The chain is assembled from TRBV7-3 and TRBJ2-1, with 9 bases in between that match TRBD1. The origin of this receptor is a man aged 65 to 85 with urothelial cancer. This specimen was PBMCs, taken around atezolizumab (anti-PD-L1) treatment. The sequenced DNA: TGTGCCAGCAGCTTACGACGGACAACCGGGACAGGGACAGGCAATGAGCAGTTCTTC. Translated, it gives CASSLRRTTGTGTGNEQFF. Reference TRBV7-3 and TRBJ2-1 proteins supply the regions before and after the CDR3; the full variable domain is: GAGVSQTPSNKVTEKGKYVELRCDPISGHTALYWYRQSLGQGPEFLIYFQGTGAADDSGLPNDRFFAVRPEGSVSTLKIQRTERGDSAVYLCASSLRRTTGTGTGNEQFFGPGTRLTVL.